The 27 T cell receptor beta chains listed next were all sequenced from one sample in a study of persistence of HIV-infected CD4 T cells. The libraries were made with immunoSEQ version 4 in survey mode. Clones were sequenced by immunoSEQ multiplex PCR, and TCRdb holds only the in-frame ones, with some missing. The sample lists 50,000 to 65,000 clones; more than 70% were seen once. An overlapping HIV-1 Gag peptide pool stimulated these cells at approximately 0.91 ug/peptide/mL. Memory cells lacking CD40L and CD69 with high CD45RO were sorted. Their target antigens are unknown. This specimen consisted of CD4+ T cells sorted from PBMCs after roughly 18-hour stimulation, obtained from a patient who received antiretroviral therapy. The receptors here all came from an adult man with HIV who was CMV-seropositive.

This clone was seen a few times. The rearrangement uses TRBV19 and TRBJ1-2; the D gene is possibly TRBD1 (5 bases). The CDR3 spans 14 residues. The V gene's germline CDR1 is LNHDA and CDR2 SQIVND (reference sequence). Trimming left V 7 bases short and J 0 bases short, with 12 bases between. The CDR3 sequence: CASKEARANYGYTF. The CDR3 nucleotides are TGTGCCAGTAAAGAGGCCAGGGCTAACTATGGCTACACCTTC.

The V call is TRBV19, the J call TRBJ1-2, with 7 positions matching TRBD1. CDR1 and CDR2 (germline): LNHDA, SQIVND (reference sequence). Trimming cost V 6 bases and J 7 bases; bases outside gene matches: 17. This CDR3 spans 16 amino acids. CDR3 loop: CASRTQGLVGLTGYTF. DNA of the CDR3: TGTGCCAGTAGGACACAGGGGCTCGTAGGTCTTACTGGCTACACCTTC.

This clone has a single count. The chain couples TRBV7-9 to TRBJ1-1; TRBD1 matches 7 bases. Trimming removed 4 bases from V and 3 bases from J; junction bases left unmatched: 2. This CDR3 has 13 amino acids. Germline loops: CDR1 SEHNR, CDR2 FQNEAQ (reference sequence). CDR3 in DNA: TGTGCCAGCAGCTACGACAGGGACACTGAAGCTTTCTTT. Translation gives CASSYDRDTEAFF. The whole variable domain, remainder taken from reference TRBV7-9 and TRBJ1-1, is DTGVSQNPRHKITKRGQNVTFRCDPISEHNRLYWYRQTLGQGPEFLTYFQNEAQLEKSRLLSDRFSAERPKGSFSTLEIQRTEQGDSAMYLCASSYDRDTEAFFGQGTRLTVV.

This rearrangement joins TRBV9 to TRBJ1-2, with 11 bases matching TRBD1. The germline CDR1 and CDR2 sequences are SGDLS and YYNGEE. J gave up 7 bases and V 0 bases, and 5 bases lay outside the gene matches. This CDR3 region has 15 residues. DNA of the CDR3: TGTGCCAGCAGCGTAGGGACAGGGGGCGGAAGTGGCTACACCTTC. Its protein product is CASSVGTGGGSGYTF.

This rearrangement joins TRBV6-5 to TRBJ2-3; D uncertain. CDR1 and CDR2 (germline): MNHEY, SVGAGI. Trimming removed 10 bases at V and 0 bases at J, with 17 bases between. The CDR3 runs 15 residues. In nucleotides, the CDR3 is TGTGCCACAACAACGATGCAGGTCAGCACAGATACGCAGTATTTT. Its translation: CATTTMQVSTDTQYF.

This chain links TRBV5-1 with TRBJ2-7, with 11 bases that match TRBD1. J gave up 4 bases and V 4 bases, and 4 bases lay outside the gene matches. The CDR3 consists of 14 residues. Looked up from germline, CDR1 is SGHRS and CDR2 is YFSETQ. CDR3 nucleotide sequence: TGCGCCAGCAGCCAAGGGACAGGGGGGTACGAGCAGTACTTC. It yields the protein CASSQGTGGYEQYF.

This clone was detected only a few times. The V call is TRBV25-1, the J call TRBJ1-1; TRBD1 agrees at 7 bases. The V gene's germline CDR1 is MGHDK and CDR2 SYGVNS. J gave up 5 bases and V 6 bases, and 6 bases lay outside the gene matches. The CDR3 extends over 13 amino acids. Here the CDR3 reads CASSRGGRTEAFF. In nucleotides, the CDR3 is TGTGCCAGCAGCCGAGGGGGCAGAACTGAAGCTTTCTTT.

This clone showed up just a few times. V is TRBV7-9 and J is TRBJ1-4; 9 bases align to TRBD1. Trimming took 3 bases from V and 6 from J; bases not matched to a gene: 5. From germline, CDR1 is SEHNR and CDR2 FQNEAQ (reference sequence). This CDR3 has 15 amino acids. The CDR3 loop is CASSLTGGTYEKLFF. For the CDR3, the DNA is TGTGCCAGCAGCTTGACAGGGGGTACCTATGAAAAACTGTTTTTT.

This clone was seen more than once but under ten times. CDR3 in amino acids: CASSIASSRMEQPQHF. In nucleotides, the CDR3 is TGTGCCAGTAGTATAGCCAGCTCTAGAATGGAGCAGCCCCAGCATTTT. The rearrangement joins TRBV19 to TRBJ1-5; D gene unclear. The CDR3 totals 16 residues. Trimming left V 1 base short and J 7 bases short, with 17 bases between. The germline V gene has CDR1 LNHDA and CDR2 SQIVND (reference sequence).

The genes are TRBV5-1 and TRBJ2-7; D perhaps matches TRBD1 (6 bases). V lost 0 bases and J 1 base, leaving 11 bases between the germline ends. The CDR3 is made up of 15 amino acids. Germline V gene sequence: CDR1 SGHRS, CDR2 YFSETQ. The CDR3 nucleotides are TGCGCCAGCAGCTTGGGGACAGCTCCGTCCTACGAGCAGTACTTC. Translating gives CASSLGTAPSYEQYF. Full variable domain (outside the CDR3, taken from reference TRBV5-1 and TRBJ2-7): KAGVTQTPRYLIKTRGQQVTLSCSPISGHRSVSWYQQTPGQGLQFLFEYFSETQRNKGNFPGRFSGRQFSNSRSEMNVSTLELGDSALYLCASSLGTAPSYEQYFGPGTRLTVT.

This chain links TRBV6-6 with TRBJ2-7, with TRBD1 matching over 9 bases. The germline CDR1 and CDR2 sequences are MNHNY and SVGAGI (reference sequence). The V segment lost 5 bases and the J segment 4 bases; nucleotides outside the gene matches: 3. The CDR3 totals 13 residues. The DNA for the CDR3 is TGTGCCAGCAGTCGCGGACAGGGGTACGAGCAGTACTTC. Residues: CASSRGQGYEQYF.

This chain links TRBV5-1 with TRBJ2-7; perhaps D is TRBD1 or TRBD2 (6 bases each). The CDR3 extends over 16 amino acids. Germline V gene data show CDR1 as SGHRS and CDR2 as YFSETQ. V dropped 1 base and J dropped 2 bases, with 16 bases sitting between them. In nucleotides, the CDR3 is TGCGCCAGCAGCTTGACGTGGGGGGCACCCGCCTACGAGCAGTACTTC. Translation gives CASSLTWGAPAYEQYF.

V is TRBV9 and J is TRBJ1-6; D may be TRBD1 (6 bases). CDR1 and CDR2 (germline): SGDLS, YYNGEE. Trimming stripped 4 bases from V and 7 bases from J, with 15 bases between. The CDR3 sequence is 15 residues long. The CDR3 here is CASSREGVGNSPLHF. In nucleotides, the CDR3 is TGTGCCAGCAGCCGAGAGGGGGTTGGAAATTCACCCCTCCACTTT. The complete variable domain, with remaining parts taken from reference TRBV9 and TRBJ1-6, reads DSGVTQTPKHLITATGQRVTLRCSPRSGDLSVYWYQQSLDQGLQFLIQYYNGEERAKGNILERFSAQQFPDLHSELNLSSLELGDSALYFCASSREGVGNSPLHFGNGTRLTVT.

The genes are TRBV7-9 and TRBJ1-2; the match to TRBD1 covers 9 bases. The CDR3 loop spans 15 amino acids. J lost 4 bases, V lost 3 bases, and 6 bases had no gene match. Germline values: CDR1 SEHNR, CDR2 FQNEAQ (reference sequence). The CDR3 protein is CASSFLGQGSYGYTF. CDR3 sequence (DNA): TGTGCCAGCAGCTTCCTCGGACAGGGGAGCTATGGCTACACCTTC.

This chain links TRBV6-5 with TRBJ2-1; tentative D call: TRBD2 (6 bases). The CDR3 runs 12 residues. Germline V lookup: CDR1 MNHEY, CDR2 SVGAGI. Trimming shortened V by 2 bases and J by 7 bases, and 6 bases separated the two germline ends. The CDR3 loop is CASSYGGNEQFF. CDR3 sequence (DNA): TGTGCCAGCAGTTACGGGGGGAATGAGCAGTTCTTC.

The chain employs TRBV18 and TRBJ1-4; D ambiguous. The CDR3 consists of 14 residues. V was trimmed by 6 bases and J by 0 bases, leaving 8 bases between them. Germline CDR1 KGHSH, CDR2 LQKENI. The CDR3 nucleotides read TGTGCCAGCTCCACGGGCGCAACTAATGAAAAACTGTTTTTT. Translated, it gives CASSTGATNEKLFF.

V usage is TRBV19 and J usage is TRBJ1-3; D uncertain. With 6 bases removed from V and 0 bases from J, the gap between germline ends came to 6 bases. The CDR3 loop spans 13 amino acids. The V gene's germline CDR1 is LNHDA and CDR2 SQIVND (reference sequence). The CDR3 DNA reads TGTGCCAGTAGAGCGATCTCTGGAAACACCATATATTTT. Protein sequence: CASRAISGNTIYF. Looking up the rest from reference TRBV19 and TRBJ1-3 gives the full variable domain: DGGITQSPKYLFRKEGQNVTLSCEQNLNHDAMYWYRQDPGQGLRLIYYSQIVNDFQKGDIAEGYSVSREKKESFPLTVTSAQKNPTAFYLCASRAISGNTIYFGEGSWLTVV.

V is TRBV9 and J is TRBJ1-2, with D perhaps TRBD1 (5 bases). There are 11 residues in the CDR3. CDR1 SGDLS and CDR2 YYNGEE come from the germline V gene. Deletions cut 0 bases from V and 9 bases from J, with 6 bases between. CDR3 sequence (DNA): TGTGCCAGCAGCGTAGGACAGAGCTACACCTTC. It encodes CASSVGQSYTF.

This clone was detected once. The chain has TRBV4-2 and TRBJ2-1; D possibly uses TRBD1 or TRBD2 (7 bases each). The germline V gene encodes CDR1 LGHNA and CDR2 YNFKEQ. The ends were cut back, 1 base at V and 8 bases at J, with 15 bases in the middle. This CDR3 contains 15 residues. The CDR3 coding sequence is TGTGCCAGCAGCCAAGGCAGGGGGGGGGCCCATGAGCAGTTCTTC. This gives the protein CASSQGRGGAHEQFF.

This chain uses TRBV5-4 with TRBJ2-1; 8 nucleotides agree with TRBD2. Trimming took 3 bases from V and 4 from J; bases not matched to a gene: 3. The V gene's germline CDR1 is SGHNT and CDR2 YYREEE (reference sequence). CDR3 length equals 14 residues. The CDR3 nucleotides read TGTGCCAGCAGCTCGACTAGCGAGTACAATGAGCAGTTCTTC. It encodes CASSSTSEYNEQFF.

This clone was detected a few times. V gene TRBV5-4 combines with J gene TRBJ2-2; D is possibly TRBD1 (6 bases). The length of the CDR3 is 16 residues. V shed 0 bases and J shed 4 bases, with 13 bases lying between them. CDR1 is SGHNT, CDR2 YYREEE, per germline (reference sequence). CDR3: CASSLVQGTGTGELFF. The CDR3 nucleotides are TGTGCCAGCAGCTTGGTTCAGGGGACGGGCACCGGGGAGCTGTTTTTT.

Written as DNA, the CDR3 is TGTGCCAGCAGTGAAGGGCGCAGCTTCACTGAAGCTTTCTTT. Its translation is CASSEGRSFTEAFF. This chain links TRBV6-1 with TRBJ1-1; the D is unclear. Germline CDR1 and CDR2: MNHNS and SASEGT. This CDR3 region has 14 residues. Trimming stripped 1 base from V and 4 bases from J, with 10 bases between.

The chain is built from TRBV15 and TRBJ2-1; D may match TRBD1 or TRBD2 (6 bases each). The germline CDR1 and CDR2 sequences are LNHNV and YYDKDF (reference sequence). This CDR3 comprises 15 residues. V lost 4 bases to trimming and J lost 1 base, with 11 bases between them. The chain's CDR3 is CATSMGGLSYNEQFF. CDR3 sequence (DNA): TGTGCCACCAGCATGGGGGGCCTATCCTACAATGAGCAGTTCTTC.

This clone appeared once. The chain combines TRBV2 with TRBJ1-4, with 12 bases fitting TRBD1. The CDR3 consists of 14 residues. V was pared by 6 bases and J by 8 bases, with 4 bases of the junction left unmatched. Germline V gives CDR1 SNHLY, CDR2 FYNNEI. CDR3 region: CASSGTGGREKLFF. The CDR3 DNA is TGTGCCAGCAGCGGGACAGGGGGCCGCGAAAAACTGTTTTTT.

In its sample, this clone was seen a few times. The chain joins TRBV19 to TRBJ1-2; D possibly corresponds to TRBD1 (5 bases). Trimming shortened V by 4 bases and J by 5 bases, and 17 bases separated the two germline ends. Germline V lookup: CDR1 LNHDA, CDR2 SQIVND (reference sequence). The CDR3 extends over 15 amino acids. CDR3 in amino acids: CASSRGGDRLYGYTF. The CDR3 DNA sequence: TGTGCCAGTAGTAGGGGCGGGGATCGTCTATATGGCTACACCTTC.

The V gene is TRBV12-3 or TRBV12-4, the J gene TRBJ1-2, with D perhaps matching TRBD1 (5 bases). Trimming stripped 3 bases from V and 6 bases from J, with 8 bases between. The CDR3 has 12 residues. The CDR3, as DNA: TGTGCCAGCAGTTTCGCGGGGGATGGCTACACCTTC. This sequence encodes CASSFAGDGYTF.

This chain joins TRBV6-5 and TRBJ1-2, with D possibly matching TRBD1 (5 bases). Trimming took off 5 bases at V and 4 bases at J, with 11 bases between the two ends. In germline, CDR1 is MNHEY, CDR2 SVGAGI. The CDR3 is 13 amino acids. This CDR3 is CASSLDTGYGYTF. CDR3 coding DNA: TGTGCCAGCAGTCTGGACACTGGCTATGGCTACACCTTC.